What follows is one T cell receptor (beta chain) and its context. A clone one base away is much larger, so this may be a read error. This entry belongs to a study of blood T cells in healthy people across ages. The CDR3 totals 14 residues. After removal of 1 base from V and 4 bases from J, the junction contained 6 bases not matched to a gene. The germline gives CDR1 DFQATT, CDR2 SNEGSKA (reference sequence). Combining a sample-barcoded 5' primer with a J-beta primer mix, a second PCR ran for about 7 to 11 cycles. TCRdb called the 5' RACE reads again in MiXCR, with one record for every CDR3 protein. The sample gives hundreds of thousands of distinct CDR3 sequences, 32% of which show up once; roughly 14% is in the top ten.

Sequencing was done on a sample of blood. The V and J genes are TRBV20-1 and TRBJ2-7; 8 positions agree with TRBD1. The TCR sequence derives from a woman older than 75 in good health. The CDR3 sequence: CSARVGQGGYEQYF. The CDR3 region has the DNA TGCAGTGCTAGAGTCGGACAGGGTGGGTACGAGCAGTACTTC.